This passage covers 26 T cell receptor beta chains from one sample sequenced in a study of blood T cell repertoires in COVID-19. Clones were sequenced by immunoSEQ multiplex PCR, and TCRdb holds only the in-frame ones, with some missing. The sample consists of some 200,000 clones, around 92% of them appearing once. Material: PBMCs or T cells enriched from blood (not recorded which). Every receptor here comes from a young woman who had recovered from COVID-19.

The V and J genes are TRBV19 and TRBJ1-2; 8 nucleotides align to TRBD1. V trimming: 7 bases; J trimming: 3 bases; junction bases outside the gene matches: 10. Germline CDR1 LNHDA, CDR2 SQIVND (reference sequence). The CDR3 extends over 15 amino acids. This CDR3 reads CASNPRQGQYYGYTF. CDR3 nucleotide sequence: TGTGCCAGTAACCCCCGACAGGGGCAATACTATGGCTACACCTTC.

The chain employs TRBV19 and TRBJ2-1, with D unclear. Trimming removed 7 bases at V and 8 bases at J, with 9 bases between. The CDR3 length is 11 residues. The germline CDR1 and CDR2 sequences are LNHDA and SQIVND (reference sequence). The CDR3 sequence: CASMIGDEQFF. In nucleotides, the CDR3 is TGTGCCAGTATGATAGGAGATGAGCAGTTCTTC.

The rearrangement links TRBV30 to TRBJ1-6; D may be TRBD1 (5 bases). Trimming left V 0 bases short and J 10 bases short, with 16 bases between. This CDR3 has 15 residues. Germline loops: CDR1 GTSNPN, CDR2 SVGIG (reference sequence). The CDR3 region has the DNA TGTGCCTGGAGTGTGAAAATGCCCCAGGGCTCACCCCTCCACTTT. It translates to CAWSVKMPQGSPLHF.

V gene TRBV15 combines with J gene TRBJ2-3; a possible D gene is TRBD1 (6 bases). Trimming pared 3 bases from V and 4 bases from J, leaving 17 bases between. The CDR3 runs to 16 residues. Germline values: CDR1 LNHNV, CDR2 YYDKDF (reference sequence). CDR3 loop: CATSSLTGSGSDTQYF. The CDR3 nucleotides are TGTGCCACCAGCAGTCTAACAGGGTCGGGGTCAGATACGCAGTATTTT.

In this sample, this clone turned up once. V and J are TRBV9 and TRBJ2-3, with TRBD2 matching 9 bases. This CDR3 is built from 16 residues. In germline, CDR1 is SGDLS, CDR2 YYNGEE. Trimming cost V 2 bases and J 0 bases; bases outside gene matches: 4. The chain's CDR3 is CASSVASGASTDTQYF. Written as DNA, the CDR3 is TGTGCCAGCAGCGTTGCTAGCGGGGCGAGCACAGATACGCAGTATTTT.

This clone occurred a few times. The CDR3 sequence is CASSFGASGANVLTF. The CDR3 region has the DNA TGCGCCAGCAGCTTTGGGGCATCTGGGGCCAACGTCCTGACTTTC. The chain is built from TRBV5-1 and TRBJ2-6; D may be TRBD1 (5 bases). This CDR3 is 15 amino acids long. CDR1 and CDR2 from the germline V gene are SGHRS and YFSETQ. V dropped 2 bases and J dropped 1 base, with 7 bases sitting between them.

This clone was observed a single time. This rearrangement joins TRBV6-5 to TRBJ1-2; the match to TRBD1 covers 10 bases. This CDR3 is 15 amino acids long. Germline V CDR1 and CDR2: MNHEY, SVGAGI. J lost 8 bases, V lost 4 bases, and 10 bases had no gene match. The CDR3 here is CASSLTGGGPRGYTF. DNA for the CDR3: TGTGCCAGCAGTTTGACAGGGGGCGGCCCTAGGGGCTACACCTTC.

The V call is TRBV5-5, the J call TRBJ2-6; D gene ambiguous. The germline V and J ends were trimmed by 2 bases and 1 base, with 10 bases remaining between them. The CDR3 consists of 16 residues. Germline CDR1 and CDR2: SGHKS and YYEKEE (reference sequence). The CDR3 sequence is CASSFPPYSGANVLTF. DNA for the CDR3: TGTGCCAGCAGCTTTCCCCCTTATTCTGGGGCCAACGTCCTGACTTTC.

The rearrangement uses TRBV5-4 and TRBJ1-2; perhaps TRBD1 as D (6 bases). Germline V gives CDR1 SGHNT, CDR2 YYREEE (reference sequence). The V end lost 5 bases, the J end lost 4 bases, and 15 bases lay between the germline ends. The CDR3 sequence is 14 residues long. The CDR3 nucleotides read TGTGCCAGCAGGCCCCAGACAGGAAGCTATGGCTACACCTTC. Its translation: CASRPQTGSYGYTF. Based on the CDR3 plus reference TRBV5-4 and TRBJ1-2, the full variable domain is ETGVTQSPTHLIKTRGQQVTLRCSSQSGHNTVSWYQQALGQGPQFIFQYYREEENGRGNFPPRFSGLQFPNYSSELNVNALELDDSALYLCASRPQTGSYGYTFGSGTRLTVV.

This clone occurred once. V gene TRBV4-1 combines with J gene TRBJ1-3; D perhaps matches TRBD1 (5 bases). Germline CDR1 is MGHRA and CDR2 is YSYEKL. This CDR3 comprises 17 residues. Trimming took 0 bases from V and 0 from J, leaving 12 bases between them. CDR3 sequence: CASSQDFRGHSGNTIYF. In DNA, the CDR3 is TGCGCCAGCAGCCAAGATTTTCGAGGACACTCTGGAAACACCATATATTTT.

The chain employs TRBV2 and TRBJ1-3; 9 bases align to TRBD1. The CDR3 is 14 residues long. Germline loops: CDR1 SNHLY, CDR2 FYNNEI. The trim removed 7 bases at V and 1 base at J, leaving 2 bases unmatched. The DNA of the CDR3 is TGTGCCAGCATGGGGACAGGGTCTGGAAACACCATATATTTT. Amino acids: CASMGTGSGNTIYF.

The gene calls are TRBV19 and TRBJ1-2; D is ambiguous. This CDR3 region has 15 residues. Between the trimmed V and J ends, which lost 7 bases and 1 base, there was a span of 16 bases. CDR1 and CDR2 from the germline V gene are LNHDA and SQIVND (reference sequence). Here the CDR3 reads CASTQGLPSNYGYTF. The DNA for the CDR3 is TGTGCCAGTACCCAAGGCCTCCCTAGTAACTATGGCTACACCTTC.

The chain carries TRBV10-3 and TRBJ1-2; D gene uncertain. The V end was cut by 6 bases, the J end by 4 bases, with 12 bases between. The CDR3 sequence is 13 residues long. Germline lookup yields CDR1 ENHRY and CDR2 SYGVKD. CDR3 in amino acids: CAIRGGPPYGYTF. CDR3 nucleotides: TGTGCCATCAGGGGAGGGCCGCCCTATGGCTACACCTTC.

A single count supports this clone. The rearrangement uses TRBV19 and TRBJ1-4; TRBD1 aligns across 9 bases. From germline, CDR1 is LNHDA and CDR2 SQIVND (reference sequence). This CDR3 is built from 13 residues. V was clipped by 7 bases and J by 8 bases; unmatched bases: 5. CDR3 amino acids: CASTDRGWEKLFF. As DNA, the CDR3 is TGTGCCAGTACGGACAGGGGCTGGGAAAAACTGTTTTTT.

The gene calls are TRBV27 and TRBJ1-2; D is perhaps TRBD1 (6 bases). Looked up from germline, CDR1 is MNHEY and CDR2 is SMNVEV (reference sequence). The length of the CDR3 is 15 residues. V lost 6 bases and J 7 bases, leaving 21 bases between the germline ends. CDR3 residues: CASRPALQGPGGYTF. Written as DNA, the CDR3 is TGTGCCAGCAGGCCCGCGCTACAGGGTCCCGGTGGCTACACCTTC.

The chain has TRBV4-1 and TRBJ1-5, with D hard to call. V was shortened by 3 bases and J by 4 bases, with 10 bases between the two germline ends. The CDR3 runs to 14 residues. Germline V gene sequence: CDR1 MGHRA, CDR2 YSYEKL. The CDR3 is CASSHSTRNQPQHF. CDR3 nucleotides: TGCGCCAGCAGCCACTCTACGCGGAATCAGCCCCAGCATTTT.

The chain is built from TRBV11-2 and TRBJ1-6, with 7 bases identical to TRBD1. The V gene's germline CDR1 is SGHAT and CDR2 FQNNGV. The CDR3 spans 17 residues. V gave up 4 bases and J gave up 0 bases; unmatched junction bases: 6. Here the CDR3 DNA reads TGTGCCAGCAGCTCGACAGGGATCAGCTCCTATAATTCACCCCTCCACTTT. Translated: CASSSTGISSYNSPLHF.

This sequence joins TRBV5-4 and TRBJ2-4; 8 bases are a match to TRBD2. Germline V lookup: CDR1 SGHNT, CDR2 YYREEE (reference sequence). The CDR3 extends over 13 amino acids. V lost 9 bases and J lost 6; bases outside the gene matches: 8. Written as DNA, the CDR3 is TGTGCCAATCCCCCCGGGAGGGGAAACATTCAGTACTTC. It specifies CANPPGRGNIQYF.

J is TRBJ1-5 and V is TRBV19; D not certain. Trimming took off 6 bases at V and 2 bases at J, with 11 bases between the two ends. CDR1 is LNHDA, CDR2 SQIVND, per germline (reference sequence). This CDR3 is 14 amino acids long. CDR3 DNA: TGTGCCAGTAGCCATGGGGAGGGCAATCAGCCCCAGCATTTT. This gives the protein CASSHGEGNQPQHF.

Here the CDR3 reads CAISDRARNYGYTF. CDR3 DNA sequence: TGTGCCATCAGTGACAGGGCCCGTAACTATGGCTACACCTTC. V usage is TRBV10-3 and J usage is TRBJ1-2; a possible D gene is TRBD1 (5 bases). Germline V lookup: CDR1 ENHRY, CDR2 SYGVKD. The germline V and J ends were trimmed by 3 bases and 1 base, with 9 bases remaining between them. CDR3 length: 14 residues.

The rearrangement joins TRBV7-2 to TRBJ2-3, with a possible D match to TRBD2 (6 bases). Germline CDR1 and CDR2: SGHTA and FQGNSA. The CDR3 runs to 14 residues. Trimming took off 5 bases at V and 0 bases at J, with 9 bases between the two ends. The chain's CDR3 is CASSPGTSTDTQYF. The CDR3 DNA reads as TGTGCCAGCAGCCCAGGGACTAGCACAGATACGCAGTATTTT. The variable domain in full, with the rest retrieved from reference TRBV7-2 and TRBJ2-3, is GAGVSQSPSNKVTEKGKDVELRCDPISGHTALYWYRQSLGQGLEFLIYFQGNSAPDKSGLPSDRFSAERTGGSVSTLTIQRTQQEDSAVYLCASSPGTSTDTQYFGPGTRLTVL.

The chain links TRBV29-1 to TRBJ1-2; the D is unclear. CDR3 length equals 15 residues. V was shortened by 4 bases and J by 8 bases, with 23 bases between the two germline ends. CDR1 and CDR2 (germline): SQVTM, ANQGSEA. CDR3: CSVVWQTTLVGGYTF. The CDR3 DNA follows: TGCAGCGTTGTGTGGCAGACTACTCTGGTTGGAGGCTACACCTTC.

V and J are TRBV4-1 and TRBJ2-2; D might be TRBD2 (6 bases). Deletions cut 3 bases from V and 4 bases from J, with 15 bases between. The CDR3 covers 16 residues. Germline values: CDR1 MGHRA, CDR2 YSYEKL. CDR3 protein: CASSHPRGESTGELFF. CDR3 nucleotide sequence: TGCGCCAGCAGCCACCCCCGCGGGGAAAGCACCGGGGAGCTGTTTTTT.

The rearrangement joins TRBV7-6 to TRBJ1-1, with D perhaps TRBD1 (6 bases). Germline V CDR1 and CDR2: SGHVS, FNYEAQ. The CDR3 runs to 15 residues. Trimming cost V 5 bases and J 1 base, with 14 bases left between them. This CDR3 is CASSPTTGQNTEAFF. The CDR3 DNA sequence: TGTGCCAGCAGCCCAACGACAGGCCAGAACACTGAAGCTTTCTTT.

V gene TRBV30 combines with J gene TRBJ1-2; TRBD1 is a possible D gene (6 bases). Germline loops: CDR1 GTSNPN, CDR2 SVGIG (reference sequence). The CDR3 loop spans 18 amino acids. Trimming stripped 1 base from V and 2 bases from J, with 23 bases between. CDR3 region: CAWSAGNRAAGENYGYTF. Here the CDR3 DNA reads TGTGCCTGGAGTGCCGGGAACAGAGCGGCAGGGGAAAACTATGGCTACACCTTC.

The V and J genes are TRBV2 and TRBJ1-1; D gene ambiguous. CDR3 length equals 12 residues. CDR1 and CDR2 from the germline V gene are SNHLY and FYNNEI. The V and J ends lost 4 bases and 7 bases respectively, with 10 bases between them. The CDR3 nucleotides are TGTGCCAGCAGTGTTGAACAGATTGAAGCTTTCTTT. Translation: CASSVEQIEAFF.